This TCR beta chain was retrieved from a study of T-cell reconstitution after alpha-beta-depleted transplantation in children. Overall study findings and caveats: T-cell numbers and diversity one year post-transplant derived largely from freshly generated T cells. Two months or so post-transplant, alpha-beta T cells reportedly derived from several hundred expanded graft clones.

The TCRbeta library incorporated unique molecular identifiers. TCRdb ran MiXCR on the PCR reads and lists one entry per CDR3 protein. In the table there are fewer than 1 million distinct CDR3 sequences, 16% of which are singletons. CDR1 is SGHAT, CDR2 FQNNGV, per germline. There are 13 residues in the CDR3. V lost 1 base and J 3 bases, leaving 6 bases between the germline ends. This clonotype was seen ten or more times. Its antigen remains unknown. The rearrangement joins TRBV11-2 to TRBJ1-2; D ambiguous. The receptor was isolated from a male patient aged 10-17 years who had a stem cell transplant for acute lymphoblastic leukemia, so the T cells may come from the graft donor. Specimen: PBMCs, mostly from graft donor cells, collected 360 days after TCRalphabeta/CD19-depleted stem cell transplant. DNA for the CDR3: TGTGCCAGCAGCTTAGGCTCAGACTATGGCTACACCTTC. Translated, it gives CASSLGSDYGYTF.